This TCR beta chain was sequenced in a study of blood T cells in healthy people across ages. The overall study: Template switching retrieved approximately one barcoded beta molecule for each two T cells. Study-level results: TCR beta diversity tracked closely with naive T cell percentage.

Through a sample-barcoded 5' primer and a J-beta primer mix, a second PCR was run for about 7 to 12 cycles. Per sample, CDR3-containing paired-end reads numbered at least 2.5 million. From the 5' RACE reads, TCRdb called clonotypes with MiXCR, one entry per CDR3 protein. The sample holds around 2 million distinct CDR3 sequences; approximately 39% are singletons and the top ten take 23%. This clonotype was detected a few times. Its antigen is undetermined. The V gene's germline CDR1 is DFQATT and CDR2 SNEGSKA (reference sequence). The CDR3 runs to 14 residues. V lost 6 bases, J lost 1 base, and 8 bases stayed unmatched.

The source material was blood. The chain couples TRBV20-1 to TRBJ2-7; 8 bases are shared with TRBD2. The origin of this receptor is a human donor in good health. The CDR3 reads CSAAGTRLSYEQYF. The CDR3 bases are TGCAGTGCAGCCGGGACTAGGCTGTCCTACGAGCAGTACTTC.